The next 2 T cell receptor beta chains were all read from a single sample in a study of response to subunit inactivated influenza vaccine. From the RT-PCR reads, TCRdb called clonotypes with MiXCR, one entry per CDR3 protein. The sample yields roughly 540,000 distinct CDR3 sequences, around 25% seen once. The sample was also reused in another study, on T cells expressing NK-cell markers. This second report adds: It was by 5'RACE template switching with UMIs that TCR beta cDNA was made.

The sequencing here drew on CD4+ T cells sorted from PBMCs, taken 11 to 12 days after vaccination. The receptors were gathered from a man aged 50-60 years who received an inactivated influenza vaccine.

V and J are TRBV29-1 and TRBJ2-7; 7 nucleotides align to TRBD2. CDR1 SQVTM and CDR2 ANQGSEA come from the germline V gene. The CDR3 totals 12 residues. Trimming cost V 4 bases and J 3 bases; bases outside gene matches: 3. The CDR3 reads CSVGLAGYEQYF. CDR3 nucleotide sequence: TGCAGCGTTGGCTTAGCGGGCTACGAGCAGTACTTC.

V gene TRBV15 combines with J gene TRBJ2-3; D not resolved. The CDR3 loop spans 12 amino acids. Germline V lookup: CDR1 LNHNV, CDR2 YYDKDF (reference sequence). Trimming cost V 3 bases and J 2 bases, with 3 bases left between them. DNA of the CDR3: TGTGCCACCAGCAGGTCCACAGATACGCAGTATTTT. This gives the protein CATSRSTDTQYF. The whole variable domain, remainder taken from reference TRBV15 and TRBJ2-3, is DAMVIQNPRYQVTQFGKPVTLSCSQTLNHNVMYWYQQKSSQAPKLLFHYYDKDFNNEADTPDNFQSRRPNTSFCFLDIRSPGLGDTAMYLCATSRSTDTQYFGPGTRLTVL.